These T cell receptor beta chains were read from a single sample in a study of T cells in Graves' hyperthyroidism and ophthalmopathy. MiXCR, applied by TCRdb to the multiplex PCR reads, yields one record per CDR3 protein. The repertoire includes 640,000 or so distinct CDR3 sequences, about 14% of them detected once, and 7% to 9% sits in the top ten. The sequenced sample consisted of blood. The receptors were gathered from a woman younger than 35 with Graves' ophthalmopathy. CDR3s include the opening cysteine and the closing phenylalanine or tryptophan. The order of the fields is J gene, D gene, V gene, clone size, CDR3 protein, CDR3 DNA. The D gene is left open where the match is weak. Clone sizes are given selectively: once, few, many, or a class where the clone is expanded.

>TRBJ1-4|-|TRBV7-8|many
CASSLSPLYEKLFF
TGTGCCAGCAGCTTATCGCCCTTATATGAAAAACTGTTTTTT
>TRBJ1-5|-|TRBV18|-
CASSGQGHGNQPQHF
TGTGCCAGCTCAGGCCAGGGTCATGGCAATCAGCCCCAGCATTTT
>TRBJ1-2|-|TRBV7-3|few
CASSRSQGSGYTF
TGTGCCAGCAGCCGATCTCAGGGGAGTGGCTACACCTTC
>TRBJ1-2|-|TRBV24-1|-
CATSEPGPRGRSYTF
TGTGCCACCAGTGAGCCCGGACCGAGGGGACGAAGCTACACCTTC
>TRBJ2-1|TRBD2|TRBV6-1|many
CASSETSGVNEQFF
TGTGCCAGCAGTGAGACTAGCGGAGTCAATGAGCAGTTCTTC
>TRBJ2-2|TRBD1|TRBV15|many
CATSRVPGQGGSGELFF
TGTGCCACCAGCAGAGTCCCGGGACAGGGAGGTTCCGGGGAGCTGTTTTTT
>TRBJ2-2|TRBD2|TRBV9|many
CASSPRTSGTGELFF
TGTGCCAGCAGCCCCCGGACTAGCGGCACCGGGGAGCTGTTTTTT
>TRBJ2-7|TRBD2|TRBV5-1|few
CASSRGGAGASYEQYF
TGCGCCAGCAGTCGGGGGGGGGCAGGGGCCTCCTACGAGCAGTACTTC
>TRBJ2-7|-|TRBV28|many
CASNSYSIGGSSYEQYF
TGTGCCAGCAACTCTTATTCTATTGGGGGAAGCTCCTACGAGCAGTACTTC
>TRBJ2-1|-|TRBV6-1|once
CASSEDGGSSYEQFF
TGTGCCAGCAGTGAAGATGGGGGGAGCTCCTACGAGCAGTTCTTC
>TRBJ2-7|-|TRBV2|many
CASSGVVGGDYEQYF
TGTGCCAGCAGTGGGGTAGTGGGGGGAGACTACGAGCAGTACTTC
>TRBJ1-5|-|TRBV28|many
CASSGDKDSNQPQHF
TGTGCCAGCAGTGGGGACAAGGATAGCAATCAGCCCCAGCATTTT
>TRBJ2-5|-|TRBV7-2|many
CASSLASGGFQETQYF
TGTGCCAGCAGCTTAGCTAGCGGAGGCTTCCAAGAGACCCAGTACTTC
>TRBJ2-4|-|TRBV28|few
CASSLQRQVSVQYF
TGTGCCAGCAGTTTACAACGACAGGTTTCGGTTCAGTACTTC
>TRBJ2-1|TRBD2|TRBV19|few
CASSISGRAKNEQFF
TGTGCCAGTAGTATCAGTGGGAGGGCCAAAAATGAGCAGTTCTTC
>TRBJ2-1|TRBD1|TRBV4-3|few
CASSQGDRVNEQFF
TGCGCCAGCAGCCAGGGGGACAGGGTCAATGAGCAGTTCTTC
>TRBJ2-5|-|TRBV7-9|many
CASSSRDSRRETQYF
TGTGCCAGCAGCTCCCGGGACTCGAGGAGAGAGACCCAGTACTTC
>TRBJ1-4|-|TRBV11-2|many
CASSSERGNEKLFF
TGTGCCAGCAGCTCCGAACGGGGGAACGAAAAACTGTTTTTT
>TRBJ2-1|-|TRBV18|many
CASSPSATSHEQFF
TGTGCCAGCTCACCCTCTGCGACCAGCCATGAGCAGTTCTTC
>TRBJ2-5|TRBD1|TRBV9|-
CASSAPPDRAQETQYF
TGTGCCAGCAGCGCCCCCCCCGACAGGGCCCAAGAGACCCAGTACTTC
>TRBJ1-4|-|TRBV19|few
CASSTTRTRRNEKLFF
TGTGCCAGTAGCACCACCAGGACAAGGAGAAATGAAAAACTGTTTTTT
>TRBJ2-5|-|TRBV6-1|-
CASSPNPLETQYF
TGTGCCAGCAGTCCGAACCCTCTCGAGACCCAGTACTTC
>TRBJ2-7|-|TRBV27|many
CASRPGLRSYEQYF
TGTGCCAGCCGCCCGGGACTCCGTTCCTACGAGCAGTACTTC
>TRBJ1-1|-|TRBV15|many
CATSRDKGPGRQAFF
TGTGCCACCAGCAGAGATAAGGGACCGGGACGGCAAGCTTTCTTT
>TRBJ1-1|-|TRBV28|few
CASSFLGWGGDTEAFF
TGTGCCAGCAGTTTCCTGGGATGGGGTGGGGACACTGAAGCTTTCTTT
>TRBJ2-1|TRBD2|TRBV6-1|few
CANGMGGINEQFF
TGTGCTAATGGTATGGGAGGGATCAATGAGCAGTTCTTC
>TRBJ2-4|-|TRBV7-2|-
CASSPWGNIQYF
TGTGCCAGCAGCCCGTGGGGGAACATTCAGTACTTC
>TRBJ1-5|-|TRBV20-1|many
CSAIGGELNQPQHF
TGCAGTGCTATCGGGGGGGAGCTCAATCAGCCCCAGCATTTT
>TRBJ2-7|-|TRBV28|many
CASSWSSYEQYF
TGTGCCAGCAGTTGGTCCTCCTACGAGCAGTACTTC
>TRBJ1-3|-|TRBV30|few
CAWSTATGSGNTIYF
TGTGCCTGGAGTACGGCGACGGGCTCTGGAAACACCATATATTTT
>TRBJ1-1|-|TRBV15|many
CATSIGGGGGNTEAFF
TGTGCCACCAGCATCGGGGGCGGGGGCGGGAACACTGAAGCTTTCTTT